Listed here are 15 T cell receptor beta chains from one sample, sequenced in a study of Ad26.COV2.S vaccination and SARS-CoV-2 variants. Using immunoSEQ multiplex PCR, the repertoire was profiled, and TCRdb retains in-frame clones only, with some absent. The data contain 430,000 or so clones, around 90% of them singletons. Regarding treatment: some 20 received Ad26.COV2.S at low or high dose, single or two shots; roughly five received placebo; per-sample allocation not given. Specimens were obtained on day 63 following the first vaccine or placebo injection. The specimen comprised peripheral blood, sampled in a trial of Ad26.COV2.S vaccine versus placebo. These receptors were obtained from a person between 18 and 59 years old who received the Ad26.COV2.S COVID-19 vaccine or a placebo.

The chain uses TRBV20-1 and TRBJ2-3; D gene unclear. The CDR3 totals 14 residues. V lost 3 bases and J 2 bases, leaving 12 bases between the germline ends. Germline V gene lookup returns CDR1 DFQATT and CDR2 SNEGSKA (reference sequence). In nucleotides, the CDR3 is TGCAGTGCTAGTCGGGCAGGTACCACAGATACGCAGTATTTT. Translating gives CSASRAGTTDTQYF.

V usage is TRBV7-6 and J usage is TRBJ2-7, with TRBD2 identical over 9 bases. Germline V gene sequence: CDR1 SGHVS, CDR2 FNYEAQ. Trimming took 1 base from V and 2 from J; bases not matched to a gene: 9. This CDR3 is 17 amino acids long. CDR3 amino acids: CASSLGALAGTPYEQYF. CDR3 in DNA: TGTGCCAGCAGCTTAGGGGCCCTAGCGGGAACCCCCTACGAGCAGTACTTC.

V and J are TRBV7-6 and TRBJ2-5, with D tentatively TRBD1 or TRBD2 (5 bases each). The germline CDR1 and CDR2 sequences are SGHVS and FNYEAQ. This CDR3 spans 15 amino acids. The V end was cut by 2 bases, the J end by 1 base, with 11 bases between. This CDR3 reads CASSLRSGTQETQYF. The CDR3 region has the DNA TGTGCCAGCAGCTTAAGGTCCGGGACCCAAGAGACCCAGTACTTC.

The CDR3 region is CASSPRDISYEQYF. The CDR3 coding sequence is TGTGCCAGCAGCCCCCGGGACATCTCCTACGAGCAGTACTTC. The V and J genes are TRBV7-9 and TRBJ2-7; D is perhaps TRBD1 (6 bases). V lost 5 bases to trimming and J lost 0 bases, with 11 bases between them. Germline lookup yields CDR1 SEHNR and CDR2 FQNEAQ (reference sequence). This CDR3 is 14 amino acids long.

The V gene is TRBV7-2, the J gene TRBJ2-1, with 11 bases that match TRBD2. In germline, CDR1 is SGHTA, CDR2 FQGNSA. CDR3 length: 16 amino acids. Losses at the gene ends were 4 bases for V and 7 bases for J; bases not matched to a gene: 9. The CDR3 spells CASSYPGVAGGNEQFF. The CDR3 coding sequence is TGTGCCAGCAGCTACCCGGGGGTAGCGGGAGGGAATGAGCAGTTCTTC.

The rearrangement uses TRBV7-9 and TRBJ2-1; D tentatively fits TRBD1 or TRBD2 (5 bases each). There are 16 residues in the CDR3. Germline lookup yields CDR1 SEHNR and CDR2 FQNEAQ (reference sequence). V was clipped by 5 bases and J by 0 bases, with 14 bases between them. CDR3 amino acids: CASSPEGISSYNEQFF. CDR3 sequence (DNA): TGTGCCAGCAGCCCCGAGGGGATTTCCTCCTACAATGAGCAGTTCTTC.

This rearrangement joins TRBV7-9 to TRBJ2-1; 7 nucleotides line up with TRBD2. Germline loops: CDR1 SEHNR, CDR2 FQNEAQ (reference sequence). J was trimmed by 4 bases and V by 5 bases; bases with no gene match: 11. CDR3 length: 16 amino acids. The CDR3 loop is CASSLEVGGGYNEQFF. For the CDR3, the DNA is TGTGCCAGCAGCCTAGAGGTGGGCGGGGGTTACAATGAGCAGTTCTTC.

The chain is built from TRBV5-1 and TRBJ2-7; D not certain. This CDR3 is built from 13 residues. Germline CDR1 SGHRS, CDR2 YFSETQ. V lost 1 base and J lost 7, with 12 bases in between. CDR3 nucleotide sequence: TGCGCCAGCAGCTTGACCCTCGCCCTGGAGCAGTACTTC. This gives the protein CASSLTLALEQYF. Full variable domain (missing parts from reference TRBV5-1 and TRBJ2-7): KAGVTQTPRYLIKTRGQQVTLSCSPISGHRSVSWYQQTPGQGLQFLFEYFSETQRNKGNFPGRFSGRQFSNSRSEMNVSTLELGDSALYLCASSLTLALEQYFGPGTRLTVT.

The rearrangement links TRBV10-3 to TRBJ1-3; TRBD1 might be the D (5 bases). This CDR3 region has 12 residues. Germline CDR1 reads ENHRY; CDR2 reads SYGVKD. V was trimmed by 8 bases and J by 0 bases, leaving 5 bases between them. CDR3 bases: TGTGCCATCGGGGGCTCTGGAAACACCATATATTTT. Translation: CAIGGSGNTIYF.

The V gene is TRBV13, the J gene TRBJ1-3, with D hard to call. Between the trimmed V and J ends, which lost 3 bases and 0 bases, there was a span of 12 bases. Germline V CDR1 and CDR2: PRHDT, FYEKMQ (reference sequence). The CDR3 spans 16 residues. The CDR3 is CASSFISSNSGNTIYF. CDR3 DNA sequence: TGTGCCAGCAGCTTCATCTCCAGCAACTCTGGAAACACCATATATTTT.

This clone has only one observation. The chain employs TRBV12-5 and TRBJ2-7; D is unresolved. The CDR3 contains 12 residues. V was trimmed by 6 bases and J by 7 bases, leaving 13 bases between them. CDR1 and CDR2 (germline): LGHNT, FRNRAP. Here the CDR3 DNA reads TGTGCTAGTGGGATTGACCTGGGAGAGCAGTACTTC. Translated: CASGIDLGEQYF.

This chain links TRBV11-3 with TRBJ2-3, with TRBD2 as a possible D gene (7 bases). Trimming pared 1 base from V and 2 bases from J, leaving 16 bases between. CDR1 SGHNT and CDR2 YENEEA come from the germline V gene. The CDR3 sequence is 17 residues long. The CDR3 nucleotides read TGTGCCAGCAGCTTAGGGACAGCGGGACGCTACACAGATACGCAGTATTTT. Translation gives CASSLGTAGRYTDTQYF.

The chain links TRBV4-3 to TRBJ1-6; D gene uncertain. The V gene lost 0 bases and the J gene lost 11 bases, with 17 bases spanning the gap. Per germline, CDR1 LGHNA and CDR2 YSLEER. This CDR3 is 16 amino acids long. The CDR3 region is CASSQEVAGIQAPLHF. The DNA of the CDR3 is TGCGCCAGCAGCCAAGAGGTGGCCGGGATCCAAGCACCCCTCCACTTT.

This clone was seen only a few times. V gene TRBV19 combines with J gene TRBJ1-5, with D perhaps matching TRBD1 (6 bases). Germline loops: CDR1 LNHDA, CDR2 SQIVND (reference sequence). V was clipped by 5 bases and J by 4 bases, with 18 bases between them. The CDR3 is made up of 16 amino acids. The CDR3: CASSHSYREENQPQHF. As DNA, the CDR3 is TGTGCCAGTAGTCACAGTTACAGGGAAGAGAATCAGCCCCAGCATTTT.

The genes are TRBV27 and TRBJ2-7; D is perhaps TRBD2 (6 bases). The V gene's germline CDR1 is MNHEY and CDR2 SMNVEV (reference sequence). The V end was cut by 6 bases, the J end by 6 bases, with 18 bases between. CDR3 length: 14 residues. CDR3 loop: CASSPSAILLEQYF. The CDR3 nucleotides read TGTGCCAGCAGCCCTAGCGCTATTCTACTCGAGCAGTACTTC.